Only one count was recorded for the clone carrying this T cell receptor (beta chain). This sample is drawn from a study of CD8 T cells in Susac syndrome. V dropped 4 bases and J dropped 1 base, with 8 bases sitting between them. Germline assignment: CDR1 DFQATT and CDR2 SNEGSKA (reference sequence). The CDR3 extends over 12 amino acids. Random hexamers were used to reverse transcribe an amount of about 0.45 to 1 ug RNA. TCRdb ran MiXCR on the immunoSEQ multiplex PCR reads and lists one entry per CDR3 protein. The data hold about 150,000 distinct CDR3 sequences, with 85% to 95% observed a single time. This clonotype was sampled from a human donor with Susac syndrome. The sample taken for sequencing was CD4+ T cells from PBMCs. The chain links TRBV20-1 to TRBJ2-7, with D unresolved. The CDR3 DNA follows: TGCAGTGCTACGGACCTTTCCTACGAGCAGTACTTC. Translated, it gives CSATDLSYEQYF.